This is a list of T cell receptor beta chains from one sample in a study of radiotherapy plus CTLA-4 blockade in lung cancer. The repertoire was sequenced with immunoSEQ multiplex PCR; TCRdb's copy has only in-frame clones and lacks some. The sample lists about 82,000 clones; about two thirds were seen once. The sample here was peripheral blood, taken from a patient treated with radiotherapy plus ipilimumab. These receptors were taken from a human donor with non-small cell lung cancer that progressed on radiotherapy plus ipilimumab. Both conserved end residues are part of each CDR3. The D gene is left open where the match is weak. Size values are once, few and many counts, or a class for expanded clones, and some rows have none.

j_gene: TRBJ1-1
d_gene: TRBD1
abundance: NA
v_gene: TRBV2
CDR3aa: CASSIQGLKNTEAFF
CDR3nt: TGTGCCAGCAGTATACAGGGGCTCAAGAACACTGAAGCTTTCTTT

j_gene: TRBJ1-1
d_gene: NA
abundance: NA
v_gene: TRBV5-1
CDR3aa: CASSLRTALNTEAFF
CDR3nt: TGCGCCAGCAGCCTCCGGACGGCTTTGAACACTGAAGCTTTCTTT

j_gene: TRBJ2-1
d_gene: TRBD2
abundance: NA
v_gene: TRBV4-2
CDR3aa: CASSQVGLAGALGNEQFF
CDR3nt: TGTGCCAGCAGCCAAGTAGGACTAGCGGGCGCTTTGGGCAATGAGCAGTTCTTC

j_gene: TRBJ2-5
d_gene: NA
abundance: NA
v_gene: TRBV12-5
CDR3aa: CASGLPSRAGEETQYF
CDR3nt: TGTGCTAGTGGTTTGCCTTCGAGGGCAGGGGAGGAGACCCAGTACTTC

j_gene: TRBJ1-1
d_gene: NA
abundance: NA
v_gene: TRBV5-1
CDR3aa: CASSRNPGQGTEAFF
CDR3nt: TGCGCCAGCAGCCGGAATCCGGGGCAGGGGACTGAAGCTTTCTTT

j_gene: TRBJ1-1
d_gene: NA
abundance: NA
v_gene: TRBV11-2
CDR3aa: CASSLLITEAFF
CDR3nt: TGTGCCAGCAGCTTACTGATTACTGAAGCTTTCTTT

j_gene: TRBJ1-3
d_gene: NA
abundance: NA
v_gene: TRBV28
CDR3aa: CASSLRGIGNTIYF
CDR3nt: TGTGCCAGCAGTCTCAGGGGAATCGGAAACACCATATATTTT

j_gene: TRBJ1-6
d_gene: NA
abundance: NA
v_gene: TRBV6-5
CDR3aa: CASNKDRPYNSPLHF
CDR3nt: TGTGCCAGCAACAAAGACAGGCCCTATAATTCACCCCTCCACTTT

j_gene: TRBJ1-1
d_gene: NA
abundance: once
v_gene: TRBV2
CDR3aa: CASSPGINTEAFF
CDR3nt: TGTGCCAGCAGTCCTGGGATCAACACTGAAGCTTTCTTT

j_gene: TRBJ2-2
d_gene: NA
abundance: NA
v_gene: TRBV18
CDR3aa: CASSPANTGELFF
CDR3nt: TGTGCCAGCTCACCAGCGAACACCGGGGAGCTGTTTTTT

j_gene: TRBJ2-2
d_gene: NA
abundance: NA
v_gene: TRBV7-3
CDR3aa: CASREGGTGELFF
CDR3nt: TGTGCCAGCAGGGAGGGCGGCACCGGGGAGCTGTTTTTT

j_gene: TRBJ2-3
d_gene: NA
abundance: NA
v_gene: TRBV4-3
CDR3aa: CASSQDAGTLGSRTDTQYF
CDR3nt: TGCGCCAGCAGCCAAGATGCCGGGACGCTGGGGAGTCGCACAGATACGCAGTATTTT

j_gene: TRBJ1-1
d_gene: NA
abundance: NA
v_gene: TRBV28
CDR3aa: CASTAPRYGTEAFF
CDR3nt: TGTGCCAGCACCGCCCCCAGGTATGGGACTGAAGCTTTCTTT

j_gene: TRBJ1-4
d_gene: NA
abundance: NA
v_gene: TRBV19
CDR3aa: CASTRPATNEKLFF
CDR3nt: TGTGCCAGTACGCGCCCGGCAACTAATGAAAAACTGTTTTTT

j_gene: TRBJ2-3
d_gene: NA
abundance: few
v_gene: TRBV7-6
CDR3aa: CASSFGATGLASWADTQYF
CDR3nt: TGTGCCAGCAGCTTTGGGGCCACGGGGCTAGCGTCATGGGCAGATACGCAGTATTTT

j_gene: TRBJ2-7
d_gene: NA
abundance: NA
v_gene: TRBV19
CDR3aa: CASSPIGGRSSYEQYF
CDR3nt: TGTGCCAGTAGCCCCATAGGGGGAAGGAGCTCCTACGAGCAGTACTTC

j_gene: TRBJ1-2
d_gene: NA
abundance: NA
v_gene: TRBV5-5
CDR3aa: CASSLAPGEGGYTF
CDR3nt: TGTGCCAGCAGCCTGGCGCCGGGGGAGGGTGGCTACACCTTC

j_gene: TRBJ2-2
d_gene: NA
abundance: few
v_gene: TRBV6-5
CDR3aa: CASSYSISGPGELFF
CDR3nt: TGTGCCAGCAGTTACTCGATTAGTGGTCCCGGGGAGCTGTTTTTT

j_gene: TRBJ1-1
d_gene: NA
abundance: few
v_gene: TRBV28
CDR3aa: CASSPGTPYTEAFF
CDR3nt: TGTGCCAGCAGTCCCGGGACACCCTACACTGAAGCTTTCTTT

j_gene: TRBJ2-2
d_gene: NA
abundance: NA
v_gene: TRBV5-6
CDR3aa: CASSFVIEAGPTGELFF
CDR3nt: TGTGCCAGCAGCTTTGTAATAGAGGCTGGGCCCACCGGGGAGCTGTTTTTT

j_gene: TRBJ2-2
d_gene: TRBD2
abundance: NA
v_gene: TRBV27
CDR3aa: CASSPGGRNTGELFF
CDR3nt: TGTGCCAGCAGCCCCGGCGGGAGAAACACCGGGGAGCTGTTTTTT

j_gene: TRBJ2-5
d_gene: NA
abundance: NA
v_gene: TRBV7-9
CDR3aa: CASSKRDTETQYF
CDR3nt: TGTGCCAGCAGCAAGAGGGACACCGAGACCCAGTACTTC

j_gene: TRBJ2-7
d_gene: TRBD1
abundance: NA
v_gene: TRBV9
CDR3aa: CASSVSGTGNYEQYF
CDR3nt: TGTGCCAGCAGCGTGTCCGGGACAGGCAACTACGAGCAGTACTTC

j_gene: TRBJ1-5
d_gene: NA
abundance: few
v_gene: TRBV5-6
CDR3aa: CASSLQGGQPQHF
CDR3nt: TGTGCCAGCAGCTTGCAGGGCGGTCAGCCCCAGCATTTT

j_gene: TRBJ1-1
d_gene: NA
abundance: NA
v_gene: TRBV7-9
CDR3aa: CASSLALGRMNTEAFF
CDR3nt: TGTGCCAGCAGCTTAGCCTTGGGCAGGATGAACACTGAAGCTTTCTTT

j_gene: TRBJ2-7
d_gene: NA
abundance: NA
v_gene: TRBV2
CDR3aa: CASSGDPSYEQYF
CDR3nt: TGTGCCAGCAGCGGGGATCCCTCCTACGAGCAGTACTTC

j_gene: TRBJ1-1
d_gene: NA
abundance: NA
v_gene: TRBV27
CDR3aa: CASSPNGAEAFF
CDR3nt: TGTGCCAGCAGCCCGAATGGCGCTGAAGCTTTCTTT

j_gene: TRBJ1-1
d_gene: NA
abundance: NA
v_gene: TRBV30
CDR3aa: CAWRAQGNTEAFF
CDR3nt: TGTGCCTGGAGGGCACAGGGGAACACTGAAGCTTTCTTT

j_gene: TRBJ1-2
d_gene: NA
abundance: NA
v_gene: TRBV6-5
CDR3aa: CASSEASGPYGYTF
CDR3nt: TGTGCCAGCAGTGAGGCCTCCGGGCCTTATGGCTACACCTTC

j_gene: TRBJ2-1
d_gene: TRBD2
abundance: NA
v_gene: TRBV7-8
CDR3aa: CASSLLAASSYNEQFF
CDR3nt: TGTGCCAGCAGCTTACTAGCGGCAAGCTCCTACAATGAGCAGTTCTTC

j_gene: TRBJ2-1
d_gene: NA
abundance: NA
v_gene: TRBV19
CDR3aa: CASSIAASSYNEQFF
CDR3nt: TGTGCCAGTAGTATCGCGGCAAGCTCCTACAATGAGCAGTTCTTC

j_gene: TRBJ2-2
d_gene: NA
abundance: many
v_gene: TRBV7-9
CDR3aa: CASSPRTVVNTGELFF
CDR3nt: TGTGCCAGCAGCCCCCGGACAGTAGTGAACACCGGGGAGCTGTTTTTT

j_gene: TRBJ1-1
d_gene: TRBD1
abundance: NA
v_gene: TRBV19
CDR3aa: CASKGAGGGTEAFF
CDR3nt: TGTGCCAGTAAGGGGGCCGGTGGGGGCACTGAAGCTTTCTTT

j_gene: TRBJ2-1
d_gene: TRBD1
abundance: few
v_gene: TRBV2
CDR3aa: CASSEATGIIYNEQFF
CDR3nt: TGTGCCAGCAGTGAAGCGACAGGGATAATCTACAATGAGCAGTTCTTC

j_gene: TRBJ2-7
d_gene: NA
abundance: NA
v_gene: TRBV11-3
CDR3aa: CASSLGQISPYEQYF
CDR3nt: TGTGCCAGCAGCTTAGGACAGATATCCCCCTACGAGCAGTACTTC

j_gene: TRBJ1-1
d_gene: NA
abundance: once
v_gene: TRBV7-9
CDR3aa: CASKGGGMNTEAFF
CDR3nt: TGTGCCAGCAAAGGCGGGGGGATGAACACTGAAGCTTTCTTT

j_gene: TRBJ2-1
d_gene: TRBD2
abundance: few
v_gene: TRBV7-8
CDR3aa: CASSNSSGSYNEQFF
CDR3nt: TGTGCCAGCAGCAACTCTAGCGGGAGTTACAATGAGCAGTTCTTC

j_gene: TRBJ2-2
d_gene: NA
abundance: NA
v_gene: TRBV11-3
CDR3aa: CASSLGSLGTGELFF
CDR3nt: TGTGCCAGCAGCTTGGGGTCGCTCGGGACCGGGGAGCTGTTTTTT

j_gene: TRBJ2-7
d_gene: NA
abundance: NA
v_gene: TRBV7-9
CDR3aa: CASSPGGTRQGEQYF
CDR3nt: TGTGCCAGCAGCCCCGGTGGTACCCGCCAGGGCGAGCAGTACTTC

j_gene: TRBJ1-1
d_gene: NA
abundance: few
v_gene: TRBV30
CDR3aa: CAWSVEGEAFF
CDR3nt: TGTGCCTGGAGTGTAGAGGGTGAAGCTTTCTTT

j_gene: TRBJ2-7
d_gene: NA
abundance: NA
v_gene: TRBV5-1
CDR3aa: CASSLRQGGEQYF
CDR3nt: TGCGCCAGCAGCTTGAGGCAGGGGGGCGAGCAGTACTTC

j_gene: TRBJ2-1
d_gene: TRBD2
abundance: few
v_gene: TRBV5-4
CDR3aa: CASSPGSLAGDGEQFF
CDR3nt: TGTGCCAGCAGCCCCGGGAGTCTAGCGGGAGACGGCGAGCAGTTCTTC